Below, one TCR beta chain is given with its context. Its matching antigen is unknown. This sample stems from a study of T cell repertoires in cytomegalovirus infection. CDR1 and CDR2 from the germline V gene are SEHNR and FQNEAQ (reference sequence). Trimming at V came to 6 bases and at J to 0 bases, leaving 6 bases not matched to a gene. The CDR3 is 16 amino acids. TCRdb called the reads again in MiXCR, with one record for every CDR3 protein. The sample gives about 920,000 distinct CDR3 sequences, around 32% of which show up once; roughly 12% is in the top ten. Study-wide results and limits: In two of eight donors, the top clonotype was HLA-C-restricted CMV-specific.

This material consisted of cultured CD8+ T cells from PBMCs, taken from culture after CMV antigen stimulation. The sequence was obtained from a human donor in good health (CMV status not recorded). Some clones in this sample may be carry-over from other donors' samples. This chain links TRBV7-9 with TRBJ2-2; 8 bases align to TRBD1. The CDR3 sequence is CASRTSGGPNTGELFF. DNA of the CDR3: TGTGCCAGCAGGACATCAGGGGGCCCGAACACCGGGGAGCTGTTTTTT.